Presented here are 16 T cell receptor beta chains from one specimen sequenced in a study of T cell responses to AZD1222 COVID-19 vaccine. Profiled with immunoSEQ multiplex PCR; TCRdb holds only in-frame clones, not every one. Of about 120,000 clones listed, more than 85% are singletons. Sequenced here: peripheral blood, sampled 28 days after the second AZD1222 dose. These TCRs come from an adult who received the AZD1222 COVID-19 vaccine.

This rearrangement joins TRBV2 to TRBJ1-5, with D maybe TRBD1 (6 bases). This CDR3 spans 12 amino acids. The V and J ends lost 8 bases and 7 bases respectively, with 12 bases between them. Germline CDR1 and CDR2: SNHLY and FYNNEI. The CDR3 spells CASGTSGQPQHF. CDR3 nucleotides: TGTGCCAGCGGGACATCAGGCCAGCCCCAGCATTTT. Full variable domain (outside the CDR3, taken from reference TRBV2 and TRBJ1-5): EPEVTQTPSHQVTQMGQEVILRCVPISNHLYFYWYRQILGQKVEFLVSFYNNEISEKSEIFDDQFSVERPDGSNFTLKIRSTKLEDSAMYFCASGTSGQPQHFGDGTRLSIL.

This clone was detected only once. The chain employs TRBV3-1 (or the pseudogene TRBV3-2) and TRBJ2-5; TRBD1 agrees at 8 bases. The CDR3 runs 14 residues. V gave up 0 bases and J gave up 5 bases; unmatched junction bases: 2. Germline-derived CDR1 and CDR2 are LGHDT and YNNKEL (reference sequence). The CDR3: CASSQEWDRETQYF. Written as DNA, the CDR3 is TGTGCCAGCAGCCAAGAATGGGACAGGGAGACCCAGTACTTC.

The chain is built from TRBV19 and TRBJ2-7; 8 nucleotides match TRBD2. Trimming at V came to 8 bases and at J to 2 bases, leaving 5 bases not matched to a gene. Germline V gene sequence: CDR1 LNHDA, CDR2 SQIVND (reference sequence). CDR3 length: 13 residues. CDR3 protein: CASSGGEPYEQYF. In DNA, the CDR3 is TGTGCCAGTTCGGGGGGGGAACCCTACGAGCAGTACTTC.

This rearrangement joins TRBV2 to TRBJ2-1; D remains unclear. This CDR3 spans 12 amino acids. CDR1 and CDR2 (germline): SNHLY, FYNNEI. With 10 bases removed from V and 3 bases from J, the gap between germline ends came to 10 bases. This CDR3 is CATIDGYNEQFF. The CDR3 DNA reads as TGTGCCACGATTGACGGCTACAATGAGCAGTTCTTC.

The genes are TRBV7-3 and TRBJ2-7, with D possibly TRBD1 on 5 matching bases. Germline lookup yields CDR1 SGHTA and CDR2 FQGTGA. Trimming took 1 base from V and 0 from J, leaving 10 bases between them. The CDR3 spans 15 residues. This CDR3 reads CASSLRAGHSYEQYF. DNA for the CDR3: TGTGCCAGCAGCTTAAGGGCCGGACACTCCTACGAGCAGTACTTC. Full variable domain (missing parts from reference TRBV7-3 and TRBJ2-7): GAGVSQTPSNKVTEKGKYVELRCDPISGHTALYWYRQSLGQGPEFLIYFQGTGAADDSGLPNDRFFAVRPEGSVSTLKIQRTERGDSAVYLCASSLRAGHSYEQYFGPGTRLTVT.

This clone has a single count. The chain uses TRBV7-9 and TRBJ1-2; TRBD1 might be the D (5 bases). V was shortened by 1 base and J by 7 bases, with 10 bases between the two germline ends. Germline values: CDR1 SEHNR, CDR2 FQNEAQ (reference sequence). This CDR3 spans 13 amino acids. The CDR3 DNA reads TGTGCCAGCAGCTTAGGGCAGGGTTCTGGCTACACCTTC. Translation: CASSLGQGSGYTF.

CDR3 residues: CASSPAEYEQYF. DNA for the CDR3: TGTGCCAGCAGCCCCGCCGAGTACGAGCAGTACTTC. This chain connects TRBV7-9 to TRBJ2-7; unclear D gene. The CDR3 consists of 12 residues. Germline CDR1 SEHNR, CDR2 FQNEAQ (reference sequence). Trimming cost V 5 bases and J 4 bases, with 9 bases left between them.

This chain connects TRBV7-9 to TRBJ2-3; D gene ambiguous. Trimming took 2 bases from V and 0 from J, leaving 3 bases between them. This CDR3 comprises 13 residues. Germline V gives CDR1 SEHNR, CDR2 FQNEAQ (reference sequence). DNA of the CDR3: TGTGCCAGCAGCTTATATAGCACAGATACGCAGTATTTT. Translation: CASSLYSTDTQYF.

This clone has just one count. The chain joins TRBV7-9 to TRBJ1-4; 8 bases map to TRBD1. The CDR3 spans 14 residues. Germline CDR1 is SEHNR and CDR2 is FQNEAQ (reference sequence). Unmatched junction bases numbered 6, after V lost 5 bases and J lost 7 bases. The CDR3 DNA follows: TGTGCCAGCAGCCCCGGGACAGGAGGTGAAAAACTGTTTTTT. This sequence encodes CASSPGTGGEKLFF. The whole variable domain, filled in from reference TRBV7-9 and TRBJ1-4, reads DTGVSQNPRHKITKRGQNVTFRCDPISEHNRLYWYRQTLGQGPEFLTYFQNEAQLEKSRLLSDRFSAERPKGSFSTLEIQRTEQGDSAMYLCASSPGTGGEKLFFGSGTQLSVL.

The rearrangement links TRBV6-1 to TRBJ2-2, with TRBD2 matching over 11 bases. Germline V gives CDR1 MNHNS, CDR2 SASEGT. Losses at the gene ends were 3 bases for V and 3 bases for J; bases not matched to a gene: 9. CDR3 length equals 18 residues. CDR3 in DNA: TGTGCCAGCAGTGAGGTTAGCGGGAGGGCCGGGTACACCGGGGAGCTGTTTTTT. It is translated as CASSEVSGRAGYTGELFF.

CDR3 in amino acids: CASSIPSAEQYF. CDR3 bases: TGTGCCAGTAGTATACCCTCTGCCGAGCAGTACTTC. V is TRBV19 and J is TRBJ2-7; D is ambiguous. Trimming took off 2 bases at V and 6 bases at J, with 8 bases between the two ends. The CDR3 has 12 residues. Germline CDR1 reads LNHDA; CDR2 reads SQIVND (reference sequence).

V usage is TRBV2 and J usage is TRBJ2-1, with D tentatively TRBD2 (5 bases). Per germline, CDR1 SNHLY and CDR2 FYNNEI. V shed 2 bases and J shed 2 bases, with 7 bases lying between them. This CDR3 has 14 amino acids. DNA of the CDR3: TGTGCCAGCAGTGAAAGGACTCCCTACAATGAGCAGTTCTTC. It encodes CASSERTPYNEQFF.

About this clone: At one end the junction does not follow the germline gene, possibly because of a read error. The chain carries TRBV7-2 and TRBJ1-2; no reliable D call. The CDR3 has 15 amino acids. CDR1 and CDR2 (germline): SGHTA, FQGNSA. CDR3 sequence (DNA): TGTGCCAGCAGCCTAGCTTTTGAGGCCCATCCTGGCTACACCTTC. Residues: CASSLAFEAHPGYTF.

The chain uses TRBV4-1 and TRBJ2-4; 7 bases are shared with TRBD2. V trimming: 0 bases; J trimming: 3 bases; junction bases outside the gene matches: 2. Germline loops: CDR1 MGHRA, CDR2 YSYEKL. This CDR3 comprises 15 residues. This CDR3 reads CASSQDGGGKNIQYF. CDR3 in DNA: TGCGCCAGCAGCCAAGATGGGGGGGGCAAAAACATTCAGTACTTC.

This clone was observed once. This rearrangement joins TRBV6-5 to TRBJ1-1; D is undetermined. The CDR3 loop spans 13 amino acids. With 5 bases removed from V and 3 bases from J, the gap between germline ends came to 10 bases. In germline, CDR1 is MNHEY, CDR2 SVGAGI. CDR3 nucleotide sequence: TGTGCCAGCAGTAGGGAGGGATACACTGAAGCTTTCTTT. Translated: CASSREGYTEAFF.

In DNA form, the CDR3 reads TGCGCCAGCAGCCAGTCCCGGGGCCTCCTATACACCTTC. Its protein is CASSQSRGLLYTF. The chain joins TRBV4-3 to TRBJ1-2, with D possibly being TRBD1 (5 bases). Germline lookup yields CDR1 LGHNA and CDR2 YSLEER. This CDR3 has 13 amino acids. Deletions cut 3 bases from V and 11 bases from J, with 16 bases between.